Sequencing of this T cell receptor (beta chain) was carried out in a study of CD8+CD57+ T cells in acquired aplastic anemia. Overall study results and limits: Researchers report that around 29 CD8+ CDR3 sequences appeared in both patients and controls.

The V and J ends lost 5 bases and 8 bases, in that order; junction bases with no gene match: 7. This CDR3 region has 14 residues. CDR1 is ENHRY, CDR2 SYGVKD, per germline. All sequencing subjects had displayed CD8+CD57+ cell expansion on flow cytometry. In this sample, this clonotype turned up once. Its antigen remains unidentified. Profiles of TCR beta VDJ and CDR3 were generated from a genomic DNA template. MiXCR was run by TCRdb on the reads, yielding one entry per CDR3 protein. The data show 150,000 to 200,000 distinct CDR3 sequences, with roughly 45% seen just once and 2.5% to 4% held by the top ten.

Sequenced input: sorted CD4+, CD8+, or CD8+CD57+ T cells (not recorded which) from PBMCs. The clonotype was recovered from a human donor with aplastic anemia. The chain couples TRBV10-3 to TRBJ1-4; 8 bases agree with TRBD1. The CDR3 here is CAISPRQGREKLFF. The CDR3 nucleotides read TGTGCCATCAGTCCTCGACAGGGGAGGGAAAAACTGTTTTTT.